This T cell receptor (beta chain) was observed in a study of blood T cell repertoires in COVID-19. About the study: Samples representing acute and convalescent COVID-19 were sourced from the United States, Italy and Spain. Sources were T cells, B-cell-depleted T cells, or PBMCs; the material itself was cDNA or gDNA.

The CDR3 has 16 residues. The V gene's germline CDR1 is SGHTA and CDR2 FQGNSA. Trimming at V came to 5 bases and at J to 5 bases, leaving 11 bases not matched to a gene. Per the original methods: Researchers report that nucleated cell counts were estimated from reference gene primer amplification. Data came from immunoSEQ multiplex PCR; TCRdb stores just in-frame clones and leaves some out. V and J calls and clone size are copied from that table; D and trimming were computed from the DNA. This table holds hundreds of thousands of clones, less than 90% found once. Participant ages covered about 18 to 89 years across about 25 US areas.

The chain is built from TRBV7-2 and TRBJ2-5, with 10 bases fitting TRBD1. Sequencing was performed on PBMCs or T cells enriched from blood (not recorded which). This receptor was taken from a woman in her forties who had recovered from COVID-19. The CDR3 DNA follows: TGTGCCAGCAGCCCCCAGGTGACAGGGGGCGTCGAGACCCAGTACTTC. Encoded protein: CASSPQVTGGVETQYF.